This T cell receptor beta chain was profiled in a study of control samples from healthy donors and cancer patients. Germline V gene lookup returns CDR1 SEHNR and CDR2 FQNEAQ (reference sequence). The CDR3 length is 16 residues. Deletions cut 2 bases from V and 0 bases from J, with 13 bases between. Libraries were prepared by immunoSEQ multiplex PCR; TCRdb keeps only in-frame clonotypes and omits some of them. The top ten hold approximately 2.2% of the sample, which has over 100,000 clones, over 80% seen once. Sequenced sample: blood. The chain couples TRBV7-9 to TRBJ1-1; D gene unclear. This clonotype originated in a woman aged 50 to 60 in good health. Here the CDR3 DNA reads TGTGCCAGCAGCTTAATGTCGGGCAGCCTGAACACTGAAGCTTTCTTT. This translates into CASSLMSGSLNTEAFF.